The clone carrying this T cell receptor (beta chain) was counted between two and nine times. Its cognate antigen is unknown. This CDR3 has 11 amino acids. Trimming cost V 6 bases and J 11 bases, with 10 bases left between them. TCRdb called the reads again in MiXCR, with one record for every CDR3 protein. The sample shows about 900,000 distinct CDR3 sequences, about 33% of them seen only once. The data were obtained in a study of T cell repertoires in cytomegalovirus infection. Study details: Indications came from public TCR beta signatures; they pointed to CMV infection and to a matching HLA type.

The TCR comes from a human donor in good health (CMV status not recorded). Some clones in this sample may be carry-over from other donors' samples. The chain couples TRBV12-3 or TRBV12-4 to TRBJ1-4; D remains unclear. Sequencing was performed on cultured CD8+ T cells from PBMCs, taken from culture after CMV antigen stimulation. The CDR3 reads CASSSAGKLFF. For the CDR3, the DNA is TGTGCCAGCAGCTCTGCCGGTAAACTGTTTTTT.